The source of this TCR beta chain is a study of cytomegalovirus exposure and HLA in healthy donors. Overall study context: Early released data comprised about 85 million unique TCRs from HLA-typed donors.

Both 60 Vbeta primers and 13 Jbeta primers went into the PCR. The protocol was immunoSEQ multiplex PCR, while the TCRdb copy is restricted to in-frame clones and leaves out a portion. This table has 180,000 or so clones, about 77% appearing once. Study results and limitations: Presence/absence analysis assumed near-uniform sequencing depth across donors. A later analysis reportedly found fewer N-insertions in an Asian-associated ancestry cluster than the approximately 700-donor mean. Some public TCRs appeared in many individuals, while most sequences were rare.

With 4 bases removed from V and 1 base from J, the gap between germline ends came to 15 bases. This CDR3 is 15 amino acids long. The germline V gene encodes CDR1 SGHRS and CDR2 YFSETQ. A remark on this clone: What it binds is not known.

The rearrangement uses TRBV5-1 and TRBJ2-7, with D tentatively TRBD2 (6 bases). Input material: PBMCs. The receptor comes from a female donor in good health and CMV-seronegative. Written as DNA, the CDR3 is TGCGCCAGCAGCCCCGTGGTAGCGGATTCCTACGAGCAGTACTTC. Translated, it gives CASSPVVADSYEQYF.